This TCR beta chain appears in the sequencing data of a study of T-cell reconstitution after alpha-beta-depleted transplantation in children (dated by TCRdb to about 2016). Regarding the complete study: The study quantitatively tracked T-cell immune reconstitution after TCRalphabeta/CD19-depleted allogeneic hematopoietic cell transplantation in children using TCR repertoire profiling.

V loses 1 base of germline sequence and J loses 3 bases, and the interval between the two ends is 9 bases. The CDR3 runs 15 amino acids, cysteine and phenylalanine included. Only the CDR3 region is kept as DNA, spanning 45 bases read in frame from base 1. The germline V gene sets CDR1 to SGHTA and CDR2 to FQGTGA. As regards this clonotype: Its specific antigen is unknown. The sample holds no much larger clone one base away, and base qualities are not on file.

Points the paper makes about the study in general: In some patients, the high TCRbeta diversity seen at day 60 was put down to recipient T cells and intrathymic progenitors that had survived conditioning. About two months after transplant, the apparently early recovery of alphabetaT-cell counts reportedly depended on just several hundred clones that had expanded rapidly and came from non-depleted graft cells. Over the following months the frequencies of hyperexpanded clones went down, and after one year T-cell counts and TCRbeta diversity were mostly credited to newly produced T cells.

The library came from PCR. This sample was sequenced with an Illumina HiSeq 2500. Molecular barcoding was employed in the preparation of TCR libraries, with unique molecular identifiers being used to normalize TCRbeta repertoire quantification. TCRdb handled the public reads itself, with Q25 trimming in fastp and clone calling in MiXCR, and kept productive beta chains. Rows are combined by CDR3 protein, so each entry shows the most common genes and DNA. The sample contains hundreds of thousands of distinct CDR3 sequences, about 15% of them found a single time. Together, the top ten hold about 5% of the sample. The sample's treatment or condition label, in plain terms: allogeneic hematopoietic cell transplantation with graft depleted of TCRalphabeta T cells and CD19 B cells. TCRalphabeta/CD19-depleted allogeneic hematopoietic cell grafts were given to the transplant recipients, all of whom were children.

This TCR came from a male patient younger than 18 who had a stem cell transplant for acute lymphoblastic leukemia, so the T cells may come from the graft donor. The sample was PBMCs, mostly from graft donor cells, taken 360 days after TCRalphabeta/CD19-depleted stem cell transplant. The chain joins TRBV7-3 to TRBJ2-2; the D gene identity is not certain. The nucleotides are TGTGCCAGCAGCTTAATCCCTGGGGACACCGGGGAGCTGTTTTTT. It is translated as CASSLIPGDTGELFF.